This passage covers 12 T cell receptor beta chains from one sample sequenced in a study of T-cell reconstitution after alpha-beta-depleted transplantation in children. The authors prepared the TCRbeta library with unique molecular identifiers. One entry per CDR3 protein, called by TCRdb with MiXCR from the PCR reads. The sample lists 640,000 or so distinct CDR3 sequences; around 17% were seen once. Sequenced here: PBMCs from the stem cell graft donor, sampled from the stem cell graft. These receptors came from a human donor who donated a stem cell graft to a child with acute myeloid leukemia.

This chain links TRBV6-2 or TRBV6-3 with TRBJ1-5; possible D gene TRBD1, 5 bases. V lost 0 bases and J 4 bases, leaving 10 bases between the germline ends. CDR3 size: 15 residues. The germline V gene has CDR1 MNHEY and CDR2 SVGEGT. CDR3 in amino acids: CASSYSMGGNQPQHF. The CDR3 nucleotides are TGTGCCAGCAGTTACTCGATGGGGGGGAATCAGCCCCAGCATTTT.

This clonotype was counted many times. The V gene is TRBV20-1, the J gene TRBJ1-1; possible D gene TRBD1, 6 bases. This CDR3 is built from 14 residues. Germline V gives CDR1 DFQATT, CDR2 SNEGSKA (reference sequence). Trimming removed 5 bases from V and 0 bases from J, with 13 bases in between. Here the CDR3 reads CSAPRQAMNTEAFF. DNA of the CDR3: TGCAGTGCTCCTAGACAGGCCATGAACACTGAAGCTTTCTTT.

This clonotype was counted between two and nine times. V gene TRBV7-8 combines with J gene TRBJ1-6; D call uncertain. Germline values: CDR1 SGHVS, CDR2 FQNEAQ. The germline V and J ends were trimmed by 2 bases and 9 bases, with 14 bases remaining between them. This CDR3 comprises 15 residues. Here the CDR3 DNA reads TGTGCCAGCAGCTTAAGCAGGACGGCCTTTTCACCCCTCCACTTT. This gives the protein CASSLSRTAFSPLHF.

This clonotype was counted only a few times. This chain links TRBV6-1 with TRBJ2-3; D is uncertain. This CDR3 region has 12 residues. Trimming shortened V by 4 bases and J by 5 bases, and 7 bases separated the two germline ends. From germline, CDR1 is MNHNS and CDR2 SASEGT. The CDR3 loop reads CASSGTIDTQYF. For the CDR3, the DNA is TGTGCCAGCAGTGGGACGATAGATACGCAGTATTTT.

This clonotype came up many times. The gene calls are TRBV20-1 and TRBJ2-5; D could derive from TRBD1 or TRBD2 (6 bases each). Germline assignment: CDR1 DFQATT and CDR2 SNEGSKA (reference sequence). The CDR3 is 13 residues long. The V gene lost 5 bases and the J gene lost 6 bases, with 16 bases spanning the gap. In DNA, the CDR3 is TGCAGTGCTTGGAGGGGGATACGGAAGACCCAGTACTTC. Amino acid sequence: CSAWRGIRKTQYF.

There are many counts of this clonotype. The chain recombines TRBV5-1 with TRBJ2-5, with no clear D. CDR1 is SGHRS and CDR2 is YFSETQ in the germline V gene. V dropped 0 bases and J dropped 3 bases, with 9 bases sitting between them. The CDR3 runs to 14 residues. CDR3 sequence (DNA): TGCGCCAGCAGCTTGGGCCCGACTGAAGAGACCCAGTACTTC. Protein product: CASSLGPTEETQYF.

This chain links TRBV20-1 with TRBJ1-6, with 9 bases matching TRBD1. V shed 1 base and J 7 bases; nucleotides not matched to a gene: 5. This CDR3 region has 15 residues. The V gene's germline CDR1 is DFQATT and CDR2 SNEGSKA (reference sequence). CDR3 residues: CSARGTDRGNSPLHF. The DNA for the CDR3 is TGCAGTGCTAGAGGGACCGACAGGGGGAATTCACCCCTCCACTTT.

In its sample, this clonotype was seen many times. The genes are TRBV29-1 and TRBJ1-5; D uncertain. CDR1 and CDR2 (germline): SQVTM, ANQGSEA. This CDR3 contains 13 residues. V was shortened by 4 bases and J by 3 bases, with 10 bases between the two germline ends. CDR3 loop: CSVGGSSNQPQHF. The CDR3, as DNA: TGCAGCGTTGGAGGCAGCTCCAATCAGCCCCAGCATTTT. Filled out from reference TRBV29-1 and TRBJ1-5, the complete variable domain reads SAVISQKPSRDICQRGTSLTIQCQVDSQVTMMFWYRQQPGQSLTLIATANQGSEATYESGFVIDKFPISRPNLTFSTLTVSNMSPEDSSIYLCSVGGSSNQPQHFGDGTRLSIL.

This clonotype has more than one count but fewer than ten. The J gene is TRBJ2-7, the V gene TRBV14; D perhaps matches TRBD2 (5 bases). The CDR3 consists of 15 residues. V dropped 4 bases and J dropped 1 base, with 14 bases sitting between them. Germline V CDR1 and CDR2: SGHDN, FVKESK. As DNA, the CDR3 is TGTGCCAGCAGCCTCCGGGGTCCGAGATCCTACGAGCAGTACTTC. Its protein product is CASSLRGPRSYEQYF.

The chain carries TRBV20-1 and TRBJ2-5; D gene unclear. From germline, CDR1 is DFQATT and CDR2 SNEGSKA (reference sequence). This CDR3 comprises 12 residues. V lost 6 bases, J lost 5 bases, and 13 bases lay in between. The CDR3 sequence: CSAKPTRETQYF. In nucleotides, the CDR3 is TGCAGTGCCAAGCCGACACGGGAGACCCAGTACTTC.

This clonotype was picked up many times. Here the CDR3 reads CASSLVGGWTGELFF. CDR3 sequence (DNA): TGTGCCAGCAGCTTAGTAGGGGGATGGACCGGGGAGCTGTTTTTT. The chain is built from TRBV7-8 and TRBJ2-2, with a tentative D call TRBD1 (6 bases). The V gene's germline CDR1 is SGHVS and CDR2 FQNEAQ. The CDR3 length is 15 residues. V was trimmed by 1 base and J by 5 bases, leaving 11 bases between them.

This clonotype was seen ten or more times. V is TRBV2 and J is TRBJ2-1, with D possibly matching TRBD2 (5 bases). The CDR3 extends over 15 amino acids. The germline V gene encodes CDR1 SNHLY and CDR2 FYNNEI. V was pared by 4 bases and J by 0 bases, with 10 bases between. The CDR3 loop reads CASSAGKSSYNEQFF. The CDR3 DNA sequence: TGTGCCAGCAGTGCCGGGAAAAGCTCCTACAATGAGCAGTTCTTC.